This is a list of T cell receptor beta chains from one sample in a study of blood T cell repertoires in COVID-19. The repertoire was sequenced with immunoSEQ multiplex PCR; TCRdb's copy has only in-frame clones and lacks some. This sample has 200,000 to 250,000 clones; roughly 80% occur once, and the top ten carry 4.8%. The sequenced sample was PBMCs or T cells enriched from blood (not recorded which). The origin of the receptors is a woman between 50 and 59 years old who had been exposed to COVID-19. Both conserved end residues are part of each CDR3. The order of the fields is V gene, clone size, J gene, D gene, CDR3 DNA, CDR3 protein. A D gene is named only where the DNA matches it firmly. Clone sizes are given selectively: once, few, many, or a class where the clone is expanded.

TRBV6-5	NA	TRBJ1-5	NA	TGTGCCAGCAGTCCCAGCGAGGGTGTGCAGCCCCAGCATTTT	CASSPSEGVQPQHF
TRBV10-1	NA	TRBJ2-1	TRBD1	TGCGCCAGCCAAGACAGGGTAGGGACAGGGCACAATGAGCAGTTCTTC	CASQDRVGTGHNEQFF
TRBV7-9	NA	TRBJ1-5	NA	TGTGCCAGCAGCTTAGGGCACAATCAGCCCCAGCATTTT	CASSLGHNQPQHF
TRBV7-2	NA	TRBJ2-7	NA	TGTGCCAGCAGCTTAGCGTCCAGCGGAACGGGTTGGCAGTACTTC	CASSLASSGTGWQYF
TRBV4-1	many	TRBJ2-5	NA	TGCGCCAGCAGCCGGACGGGGGGCGTTAGGGAGACCCAGTACTTC	CASSRTGGVRETQYF
TRBV28	NA	TRBJ1-1	NA	TGTGCCAGCAGTTTATTAAGGAGGGGAACTGAAGCTTTCTTT	CASSLLRRGTEAFF
TRBV5-5	once	TRBJ1-3	NA	TGTGCCAGCAGCTTGGACAGGGCAGGAAACACCATATATTTT	CASSLDRAGNTIYF
TRBV24-1	NA	TRBJ2-3	NA	TGTGCCACCAGTCGAGGAGGGGGCGCGACAGATACGCAGTATTTT	CATSRGGGATDTQYF
TRBV10-3	NA	TRBJ1-2	NA	NA	CAISSSGGWGGYTF
TRBV5-6	NA	TRBJ1-3	NA	TGTGCCAGCAGCTTCACCCCGACAGGTCTCGGAAACACCATATATTTT	CASSFTPTGLGNTIYF
TRBV9	once	TRBJ1-2	NA	TGTGCCAGCAGCCCCGGCGGGGCAGCTTATGGCTACACCTTC	CASSPGGAAYGYTF
TRBV27	NA	TRBJ2-1	TRBD2	TGTGCCAGCAGACCCAGGACTAGCGGGAACAATGAGCAGTTCTTC	CASRPRTSGNNEQFF
TRBV10-3	once	TRBJ1-2	TRBD1	TGTGCCATCAGTGACCTCATTAACAGGGGTATGGCGGCTGGCTACACCTTC	CAISDLINRGMAAGYTF
TRBV18	NA	TRBJ1-1	NA	TGTGCCAGCTCACCCTGGGCGGGGGGCGCCTGGTCGGCCACTGAAGCTTTCTTT	CASSPWAGGAWSATEAFF
TRBV3-1/TRBV3-2	few	TRBJ2-7	NA	TGTGCCAGCAGCCAAGATGACAGAAGCTACGAGCAGTACTTC	CASSQDDRSYEQYF
TRBV10-3	NA	TRBJ1-5	NA	TGTGCCATCAGTGAGTCTAAATCGGTAAACCATAGCAATCAGCCCCAGCATTTT	CAISESKSVNHSNQPQHF
TRBV25-1	NA	TRBJ2-3	NA	TGTGCCAGCAGTGTAGATCAGGGGTTAGAAGATACGCAGTATTTT	CASSVDQGLEDTQYF
TRBV4-3	once	TRBJ2-5	NA	TGCGCCAGCAGCCTCGGGACTTCCCTAGGGGAGACCCAGTACTTC	CASSLGTSLGETQYF
TRBV6-6	NA	TRBJ1-2	NA	TGTGCCAGCAGCCCCGGAACACAGGGAGGGAGTTATGGCTACACCTTC	CASSPGTQGGSYGYTF
TRBV25-1	NA	TRBJ2-6	NA	TGTGCCAGCAGTCCCTTGCCGGACAGTTCCTCTGGGGCCAACGTCCTGACTTTC	CASSPLPDSSSGANVLTF
TRBV9	NA	TRBJ2-1	NA	TGTGCCAGCAGCGTGGACGGGGGGCAGGGCAATGAGCAGTTCTTC	CASSVDGGQGNEQFF
TRBV19	few	TRBJ1-1	NA	TGTGCCAGTAGTACCCGCGGCACGGGGGGAGCTTTCTTT	CASSTRGTGGAFF
TRBV28	NA	TRBJ2-2	TRBD1	TGTGCCAGCAGTTTACCGGGACAGGGGCTTGCTGGGGAGCTGTTTTTT	CASSLPGQGLAGELFF
TRBV4-2	once	TRBJ2-1	TRBD2	TGTGCCAGCAGCCAAGTGACTAGCGGGGGGAATGAGCAGTTCTTC	CASSQVTSGGNEQFF
TRBV9	NA	TRBJ2-1	NA	TGTGCCAGCAGCGTGGGACTCAACAGGAACAATGAGCAGTTCTTC	CASSVGLNRNNEQFF
TRBV5-1	NA	TRBJ2-3	TRBD2	TGCGCCAGCAGATTTAGCGGGGGGGTCGATTGGGAAGATACGCAGTATTTT	CASRFSGGVDWEDTQYF
TRBV11-2	NA	TRBJ2-3	TRBD1	TGTGCCAGCAGCCCTATAGGGGGCCCGCCGTATTTT	CASSPIGGPPYF